What follows is one TCR beta chain and its context. The specificity of this receptor is unknown. The record has no base qualities; no much larger clone is one base away. This entry belongs to a study of blood T cell repertoires in COVID-19 (dated by TCRdb to about 2020). As for the study more broadly: Collaborator samples came from the United States, Italy and Spain and covered acute and convalescent phases of COVID-19. The material from the prospective study consisted of cDNA or gDNA derived from T cells, B-cell-depleted T cells, or PBMCs. The dataset comprised deeply sampled blood TCRbeta repertoires from subjects exposed to, actively infected with, or recovered from COVID-19. The repertoires were released in a freely available public database intended as a resource for research on the immune response to SARS-CoV-2. Samples came from the ongoing ImmuneRACE study (first 160 participants) plus 1,254 subjects from 6 global collaborators. Nearly every sample came with metadata listing a de-identified subject ID, COVID-19 status, age in years and sex. Where HLA class I and class II types were available, the types were taken from metadata supplied by the sample provider, not from assay-based typing. Overall study outcomes, separate from this receptor: How much clinical and demographic metadata was included differed by source and by participant, and the metadata was provided uncurated.

Collaborating institutions collected whole blood in K2EDTA tubes following their own protocols. For TCRbeta analysis, collaborator samples were shipped as frozen whole blood, as isolated PBMCs, or as DNA extracted from either sample type. The CDR1 and CDR2 encoded by the germline V gene are SQVTM and ANQGSEA. The CDR3 starts with the cysteine, ends with the phenylalanine, and has 14 residues. CDR3 DNA is the only sequence kept; it has 42 bases, read in frame from the first base. Clipping removes 8 bases from V and 0 bases from J, with 8 as the unmatched junction base count. TCRbeta CDR3 regions were amplified from genomic DNA by means of the immunoSEQ Assay, a bias-controlled multiplex PCR. From the authors' description of their analysis: The number of nucleated cells in each sample was estimated by amplification of reference gene primers within the assay. To quantify the absolute abundance of each unique TCRbeta CDR3 rearrangement, sequence reads were collapsed and filtered. For each sample, productive Simpson clonality was calculated by taking the square root of Simpson's diversity index across productive rearrangements. TCRdb took this table from immuneACCESS and kept in-frame rearrangements with V and J called. Such tables lack part of the clones; where checked against another copy, unresolved V genes explain under half of the gap, and the rest is unexplained. V and J calls and clone size are copied from that table; D and trimming were computed from the DNA. The sample yields some 210,000 clones; 84% were counted once. Roughly a fifth of the sample lies in the top ten.

Sequences were obtained from peripheral blood. This receptor was obtained from a human donor in a cohort sampled during active COVID-19. The chain links TRBV29-1 with TRBJ2-3, and TRBD2 aligns with 7 junction nucleotides. The nucleotide sequence reads as follows: TGCAGCATGATGCGGGAGCTTAGCACAGATACGCAGTATTTT. It translates to CSMMRELSTDTQYF.